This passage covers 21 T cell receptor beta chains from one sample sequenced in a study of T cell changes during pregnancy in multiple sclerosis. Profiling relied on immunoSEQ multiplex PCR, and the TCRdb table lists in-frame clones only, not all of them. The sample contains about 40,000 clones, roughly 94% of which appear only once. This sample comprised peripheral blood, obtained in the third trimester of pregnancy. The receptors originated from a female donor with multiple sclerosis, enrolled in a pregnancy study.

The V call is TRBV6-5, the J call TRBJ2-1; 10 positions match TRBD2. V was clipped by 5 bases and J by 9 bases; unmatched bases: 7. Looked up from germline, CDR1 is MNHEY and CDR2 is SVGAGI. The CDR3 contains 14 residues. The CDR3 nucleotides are TGTGCCAGCAGTGGACTAGCGGAGGGGAGTGAGCAGTTCTTC. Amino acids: CASSGLAEGSEQFF.

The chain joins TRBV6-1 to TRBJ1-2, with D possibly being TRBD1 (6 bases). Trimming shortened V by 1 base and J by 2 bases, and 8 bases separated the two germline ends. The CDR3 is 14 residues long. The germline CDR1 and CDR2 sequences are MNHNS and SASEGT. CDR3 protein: CASSEGTANYGYTF. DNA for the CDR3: TGTGCCAGCAGTGAAGGGACAGCCAACTATGGCTACACCTTC.

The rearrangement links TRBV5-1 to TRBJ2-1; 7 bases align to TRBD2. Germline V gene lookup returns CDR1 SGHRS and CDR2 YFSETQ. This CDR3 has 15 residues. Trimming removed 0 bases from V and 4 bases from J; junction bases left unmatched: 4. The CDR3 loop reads CASSLDPSGYNEQFF. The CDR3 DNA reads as TGCGCCAGCAGCTTGGACCCTAGCGGTTACAATGAGCAGTTCTTC. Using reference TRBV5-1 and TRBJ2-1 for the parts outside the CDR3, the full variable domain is KAGVTQTPRYLIKTRGQQVTLSCSPISGHRSVSWYQQTPGQGLQFLFEYFSETQRNKGNFPGRFSGRQFSNSRSEMNVSTLELGDSALYLCASSLDPSGYNEQFFGPGTRLTVL.

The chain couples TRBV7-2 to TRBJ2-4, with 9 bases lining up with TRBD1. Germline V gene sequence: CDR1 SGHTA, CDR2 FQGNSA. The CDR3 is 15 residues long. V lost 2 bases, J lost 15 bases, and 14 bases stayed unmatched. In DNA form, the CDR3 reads TGTGCCAGCAGCTTAAACCGGGACAGGGCTTTATTACGGTACTTC. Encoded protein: CASSLNRDRALLRYF. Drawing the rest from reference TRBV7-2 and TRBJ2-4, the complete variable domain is GAGVSQSPSNKVTEKGKDVELRCDPISGHTALYWYRQSLGQGLEFLIYFQGNSAPDKSGLPSDRFSAERTGGSVSTLTIQRTQQEDSAVYLCASSLNRDRALLRYFGAGTRLSVL.

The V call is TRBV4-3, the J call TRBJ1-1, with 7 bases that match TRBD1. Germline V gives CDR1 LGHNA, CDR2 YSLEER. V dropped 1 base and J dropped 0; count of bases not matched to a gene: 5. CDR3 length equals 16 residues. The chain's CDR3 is CASSQASGQMNTEAFF. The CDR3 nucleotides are TGCGCCAGCAGCCAAGCATCGGGACAGATGAACACTGAAGCTTTCTTT.

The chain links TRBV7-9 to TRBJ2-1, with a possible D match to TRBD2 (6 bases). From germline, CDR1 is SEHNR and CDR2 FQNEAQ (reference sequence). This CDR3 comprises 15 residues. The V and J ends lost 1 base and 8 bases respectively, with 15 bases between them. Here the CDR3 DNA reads TGTGCCAGCAGCTTAGTGGCGGGAATGAACTATGAGCAGTTCTTC. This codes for CASSLVAGMNYEQFF.

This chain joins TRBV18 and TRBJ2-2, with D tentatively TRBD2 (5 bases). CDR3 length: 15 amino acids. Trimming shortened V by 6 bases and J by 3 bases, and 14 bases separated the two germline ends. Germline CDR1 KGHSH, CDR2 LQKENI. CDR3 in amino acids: CASSTLSGDTGELFF. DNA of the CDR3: TGTGCCAGCTCTACCCTCAGCGGCGACACCGGGGAGCTGTTTTTT.

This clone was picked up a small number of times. Written as DNA, the CDR3 is TGCGCCAGCAGCTTGAGACAGGGGGTCTACGAGCAGTACTTC. Its protein is CASSLRQGVYEQYF. The chain is built from TRBV5-1 and TRBJ2-7, with 9 bases fitting TRBD1. This CDR3 is 14 amino acids long. CDR1 is SGHRS and CDR2 is YFSETQ in the germline V gene. V shed 1 base, J shed 3 bases, and the junction held 2 bases outside the gene matches. Filled out from reference TRBV5-1 and TRBJ2-7, the complete variable domain reads KAGVTQTPRYLIKTRGQQVTLSCSPISGHRSVSWYQQTPGQGLQFLFEYFSETQRNKGNFPGRFSGRQFSNSRSEMNVSTLELGDSALYLCASSLRQGVYEQYFGPGTRLTVT.

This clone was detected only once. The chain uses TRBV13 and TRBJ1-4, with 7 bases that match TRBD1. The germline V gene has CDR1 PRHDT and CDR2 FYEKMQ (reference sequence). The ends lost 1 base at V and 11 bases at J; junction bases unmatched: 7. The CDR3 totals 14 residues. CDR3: CASSLEGGTAKLFF. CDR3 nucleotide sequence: TGTGCCAGCAGCTTAGAAGGTGGGACAGCCAAACTGTTTTTT.

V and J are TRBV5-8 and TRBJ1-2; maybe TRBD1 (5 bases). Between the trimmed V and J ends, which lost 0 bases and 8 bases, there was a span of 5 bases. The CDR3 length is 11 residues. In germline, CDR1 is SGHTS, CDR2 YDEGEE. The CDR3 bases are TGTGCCAGCAGCTTGGGACAGGGCTACACCTTC. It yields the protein CASSLGQGYTF.

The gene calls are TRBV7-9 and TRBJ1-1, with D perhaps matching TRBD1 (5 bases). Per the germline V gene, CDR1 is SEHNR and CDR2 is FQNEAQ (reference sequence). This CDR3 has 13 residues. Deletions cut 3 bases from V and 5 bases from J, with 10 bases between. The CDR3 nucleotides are TGTGCCAGCAGCTTTAGGGGTTTGACTGAAGCTTTCTTT. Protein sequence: CASSFRGLTEAFF.

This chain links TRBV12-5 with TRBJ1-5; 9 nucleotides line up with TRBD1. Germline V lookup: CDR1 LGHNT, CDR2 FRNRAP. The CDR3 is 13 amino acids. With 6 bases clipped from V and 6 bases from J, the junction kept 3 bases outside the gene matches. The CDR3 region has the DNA TGTGCTAGTGGGGGACAGGGAGGTCAGCCCCAGCATTTT. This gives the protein CASGGQGGQPQHF.

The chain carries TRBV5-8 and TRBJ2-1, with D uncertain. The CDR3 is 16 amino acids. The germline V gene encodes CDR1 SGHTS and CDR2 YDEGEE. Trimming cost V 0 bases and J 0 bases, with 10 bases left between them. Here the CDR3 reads CASSLDSVSSYNEQFF. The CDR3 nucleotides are TGTGCCAGCAGCTTGGATTCGGTGAGCTCCTACAATGAGCAGTTCTTC. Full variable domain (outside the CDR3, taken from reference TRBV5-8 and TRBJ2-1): EAGVTQSPTHLIKTRGQQATLRCSPISGHTSVYWYQQALGLGLQFLLWYDEGEERNRGNFPPRFSGRQFPNYSSELNVNALELEDSALYLCASSLDSVSSYNEQFFGPGTRLTVL.

CDR3 bases: TGTGCCAGTAAATGGACTACGAGCTCCTACAATGAGCAGTTCTTC. This encodes CASKWTTSSYNEQFF. V usage is TRBV19 and J usage is TRBJ2-1; the D gene is possibly TRBD2 (6 bases). Looked up from germline, CDR1 is LNHDA and CDR2 is SQIVND (reference sequence). The CDR3 totals 15 residues. V lost 7 bases, J lost 0 bases, and 13 bases lay in between.

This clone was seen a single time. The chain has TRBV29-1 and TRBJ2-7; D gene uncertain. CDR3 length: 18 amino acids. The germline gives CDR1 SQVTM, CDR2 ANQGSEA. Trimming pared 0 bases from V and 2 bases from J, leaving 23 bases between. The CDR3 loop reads CSVEDLQPWQAPAYEQYF. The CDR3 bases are TGCAGCGTTGAAGATCTTCAGCCTTGGCAGGCCCCCGCCTACGAGCAGTACTTC.

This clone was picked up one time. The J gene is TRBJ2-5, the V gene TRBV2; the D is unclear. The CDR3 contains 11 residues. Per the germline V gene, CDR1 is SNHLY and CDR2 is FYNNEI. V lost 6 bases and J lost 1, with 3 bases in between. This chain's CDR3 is CASSVQETQYF. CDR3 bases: TGTGCCAGCAGCGTCCAAGAGACCCAGTACTTC.

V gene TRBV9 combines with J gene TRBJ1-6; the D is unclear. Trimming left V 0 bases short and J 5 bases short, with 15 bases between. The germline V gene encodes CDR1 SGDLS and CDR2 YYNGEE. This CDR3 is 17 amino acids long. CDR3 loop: CASSVGLGLNNNSPLHF. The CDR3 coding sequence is TGTGCCAGCAGCGTAGGCTTAGGACTAAACAATAATTCACCCCTCCACTTT.

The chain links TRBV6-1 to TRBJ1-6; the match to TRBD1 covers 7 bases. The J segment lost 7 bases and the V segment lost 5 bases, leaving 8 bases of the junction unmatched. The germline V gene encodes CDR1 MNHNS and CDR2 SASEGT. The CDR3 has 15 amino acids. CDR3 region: CASSTSTGSNSPLHF. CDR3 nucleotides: TGTGCCAGCAGTACCTCGACAGGGTCGAATTCACCCCTCCACTTT.

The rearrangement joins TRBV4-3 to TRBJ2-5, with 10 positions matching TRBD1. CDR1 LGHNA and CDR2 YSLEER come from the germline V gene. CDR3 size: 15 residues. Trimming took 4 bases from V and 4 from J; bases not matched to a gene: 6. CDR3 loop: CASSRDRDRGETQYF. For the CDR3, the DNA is TGCGCCAGCAGCCGAGACCGGGACAGGGGAGAGACCCAGTACTTC.

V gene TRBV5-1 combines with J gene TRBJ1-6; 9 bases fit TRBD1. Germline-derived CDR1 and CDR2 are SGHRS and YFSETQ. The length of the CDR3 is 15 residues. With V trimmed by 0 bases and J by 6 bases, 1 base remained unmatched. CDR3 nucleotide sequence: TGCGCCAGCAGCTTGGGGACAGGGGTTAATTCACCCCTCCACTTT. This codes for CASSLGTGVNSPLHF.

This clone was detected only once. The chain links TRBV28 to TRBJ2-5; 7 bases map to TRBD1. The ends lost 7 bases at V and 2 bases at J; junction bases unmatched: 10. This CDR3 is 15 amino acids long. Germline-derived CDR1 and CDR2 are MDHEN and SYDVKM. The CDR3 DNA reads TGTGCCAGCAAAACCAGGACAGGACGACAAGAGACCCAGTACTTC. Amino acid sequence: CASKTRTGRQETQYF.